The present T cell receptor (beta chain) was sequenced within a study of human T cells and chemical hapten exposure. On the study more broadly: The scalp of each patient received a weekly diphenylcyclopropenone dose for the full approximately 24-week study.

Original analysis: Samples had a median of 95,638 TCRs, ranging roughly 20,000 to 690,600. TCRdb processed the RACE reads anew with MiXCR; each CDR3 protein has one entry. What appears here as the V and J calls and clone size reflects TCRdb's work, not the paper's. Of approximately 100,000 distinct CDR3 sequences in the sample, around 10% were seen once. The time point here: patch test 1, 2 weeks after DPC sensitization. As to treatment: therapeutic diphenylcyclopropenone sensitization with weekly scalp DPC. The ends were cut back, 5 bases at V and 9 bases at J, with 14 bases in the middle. The germline CDR1 and CDR2 sequences are LNHDA and SQIVND (reference sequence). This CDR3 comprises 13 residues. A remark on this clonotype: No antigen is known for it.

Regarding the study as a whole: Expanded TCRs produced significantly more large CDR3 similarity clusters than controls did.

This TCR was sampled from a middle-aged woman with alopecia areata. Some clones in this sample may be carry-over from other donors' samples. The specimen was whole blood, collected in connection with sensitization to the hapten diphenylcyclopropenone (DPC). The J gene is TRBJ2-1, the V gene TRBV19; D may be TRBD1 (5 bases). The CDR3 protein is CASSPKVQGEQFF. The CDR3 DNA sequence: TGTGCCAGTAGTCCCAAGGTCCAGGGTGAGCAGTTCTTC.